This TCR beta chain was found in a study of neurological immune-mediated disorders. Using its own MiXCR run on the 5' RACE reads, TCRdb lists one record per CDR3 protein. The repertoire holds about 62,000 distinct CDR3 sequences, with roughly 4% as singletons. Ten or more counts support this clonotype. The antigen remains unidentified. Unsorted libraries used 2 million PBMCs kept at -80 degrees C. Germline CDR1 reads SGHRS; CDR2 reads YFSETQ. The CDR3 loop spans 14 amino acids. V was cut by 4 bases and J by 0 bases, with 10 bases left in between. General observations from the study: None of the CDR3 amino acid sequences of expanded clones were shared across subjects, and this suggested private repertoires in all groups.

The TCR was taken from a woman between 45 and 60 years old with multiple sclerosis. The rearrangement links TRBV5-1 to TRBJ1-2; D gene unclear. The sequenced sample was PBMCs. The CDR3 nucleotides read TGCGCCAGCAGCCATTTACTGACTAACTATGGCTACACCTTC. This codes for CASSHLLTNYGYTF. The variable domain in full, completed from reference TRBV5-1 and TRBJ1-2, reads KAGVTQTPRYLIKTRGQQVTLSCSPISGHRSVSWYQQTPGQGLQFLFEYFSETQRNKGNFPGRFSGRQFSNSRSEMNVSTLELGDSALYLCASSHLLTNYGYTFGSGTRLTVV.